Included here is one T cell receptor beta chain sequence, with context. Its antigen is not known. This entry is derived from a study of beta chain features in type 1 diabetes. About the research overall: Examination of sorted cells across all samples involved over 95 million cells. Study-level results: At VDJ recombination sites, type 1 diabetes patients had fewer insertions and more deleted nucleotides. Relative to healthy donors, patients appeared to have naive, central memory and Treg TCRB repertoires that were more similar.

What was sequenced were expressed TCRB transcripts, since all of the isolated RNA had been reverse transcribed. Clones were sequenced by immunoSEQ multiplex PCR, and TCRdb holds only the in-frame ones, with some missing. The sample lists 160,000 or so clones, 8.5% to 14% occurring once. CDR3 length equals 14 residues. Losses at the gene ends were 6 bases for V and 7 bases for J; bases not matched to a gene: 9. Germline CDR1 and CDR2: MDHEN and SYDVKM. V is TRBV28 and J is TRBJ2-1, with TRBD2 identical over 7 bases. This TCR derives from a man aged 18 to 30 in good health. The sample consisted of central memory CD4+ T cells from blood. The CDR3 is CASRKPGTINEQFF. The CDR3 nucleotides are TGTGCCAGCAGAAAACCCGGGACTATAAATGAGCAGTTCTTC.